This TCR beta chain is from a study of blood T cell repertoires in COVID-19. On the study more broadly: Spain, Italy and the United States supplied samples that represented acute and convalescent COVID-19. Nucleic acid was either cDNA or gDNA, and it came from T cells, B-cell-depleted T cells, or PBMCs.

Source study methods: The assay estimated nucleated cells by amplifying reference gene primers. TCRdb keeps only in-frame clones here, not all; method: immunoSEQ multiplex PCR. V, J and clone size derive from that table, while D and trimming were established from the DNA sequence. The sample shows 100,000 to 150,000 clones, 85% to 90% of them seen only once. Germline V gene lookup returns CDR1 MNHEY and CDR2 SMNVEV (reference sequence). This CDR3 has 15 amino acids. V was clipped by 4 bases and J by 7 bases, with 19 bases between them. This clone has just one count. This clonotype was obtained from a human donor in a cohort sampled during active COVID-19. Sequencing was done on a sample of peripheral blood. This chain joins TRBV27 and TRBJ1-2; D might be TRBD1 (5 bases). CDR3 DNA: TGTGCCAGCAGTTCAACAGGAACACTGATACTTGGCTACACCTTC. Amino acid sequence: CASSSTGTLILGYTF.